At least ten counts were recorded for the clone carrying this T cell receptor (beta chain). Its cognate antigen is unknown. The entire patient cohort was treatment-naive prior to thyroid surgery. This CDR3 region has 13 residues. Germline assignment: CDR1 GTSNPN and CDR2 SVGIG (reference sequence). V was shortened by 3 bases and J by 4 bases, with 11 bases between the two germline ends. The source of the sample is a study of metastatic and nonmetastatic thyroid tumors. Across the whole study: Repertoire comparisons spanned blood and tumor or nodule tissue from malignant and benign thyroid patients. Broader study findings: Reported TCR beta diversity, measured in blood and tumor, was significantly higher for malignant thyroid tumors than for benign nodules.

Authors' methods: A classifier of distant metastasis in papillary thyroid cancer was built from CDR3 differences (across clinicopathological groups). TCRdb used MiXCR to call clones anew from the PCR reads. The V and J calls were not made by the authors but by TCRdb's processing. This sample has roughly 45,000 clones, with around 2.9% found just once. This TCR was sampled from a female donor with papillary thyroid cancer or a benign thyroid nodule (not recorded which). Some clones in this sample may be carry-over from other donors' samples. Sequencing was done on a sample of blood. This sequence joins TRBV30 and TRBJ2-3, with TRBD2 as a possible D gene (5 bases). In DNA, the CDR3 is TGTGCCTGGAGAATCTCCGGGGCAGATACGCAGTATTTT. This translates into CAWRISGADTQYF.